Below, 25 T cell receptor beta chains from the same sample are listed, as sequenced in a study of blood T cells in healthy people across ages. It was with a sample-barcoded 5' primer and a J-beta primer mix that a second PCR of about 6 to 12 cycles was run. A single record per CDR3 protein comes from TCRdb applying MiXCR to the 5' RACE reads. The table lists about a million distinct CDR3 sequences, roughly two fifths of them singletons. Sequenced: blood. The receptors derive from a man aged 18-30 years in good health.

The rearrangement links TRBV18 to TRBJ1-2; 12 nucleotides match TRBD1. The CDR3 has 15 residues. Germline CDR1 KGHSH, CDR2 LQKENI. The junction had 4 bases not matched to a gene; V was cut back by 3 bases and J by 5 bases. The CDR3 region has the DNA TGTGCCAGCTCACCGGGACAGGGGGCATATTATGGCTACACCTTC. Translating gives CASSPGQGAYYGYTF.

This clonotype was seen only a few times. The chain uses TRBV7-9 and TRBJ2-3; tentatively, D is TRBD1 (5 bases). The CDR3 covers 16 residues. Germline V CDR1 and CDR2: SEHNR, FQNEAQ (reference sequence). V lost 7 bases and J lost 0, with 17 bases in between. CDR3 DNA: TGTGCCAGCACCTCCGGGCGCGGACAAAGCACAGATACGCAGTATTTT. It encodes CASTSGRGQSTDTQYF.

The V and J genes are TRBV4-2 and TRBJ1-4; tentative D call: TRBD1 (6 bases). This CDR3 contains 16 residues. Germline V lookup: CDR1 LGHNA, CDR2 YNFKEQ. Deletions cut 0 bases from V and 8 bases from J, with 16 bases between. In DNA form, the CDR3 reads TGTGCCAGCAGCCAAGATGGGGGCAGAGGTGAAGAAAAACTGTTTTTT. It is translated as CASSQDGGRGEEKLFF.

This clonotype was detected a few times. The V gene is TRBV5-1, the J gene TRBJ2-5; D is unresolved. The DNA end favors TRBJ2-7, so the J call may be wrong. The CDR3 runs to 14 residues. Germline V gene lookup returns CDR1 SGHRS and CDR2 YFSETQ. The CDR3 DNA reads TGCGCCAGCAGCTTGGATTCGGTAAAGGGCGAGCAGTACTTC. As protein: CASSLDSVKGEQYF.

The chain employs TRBV4-2 and TRBJ1-2; maybe TRBD1 (5 bases). In germline, CDR1 is LGHNA, CDR2 YNFKEQ. CDR3 length: 16 residues. Trimming left V 0 bases short and J 3 bases short, with 14 bases between. CDR3 coding DNA: TGTGCCAGCAGCCAAGAACCACAGGTGGAAGACTATGGCTACACCTTC. Translation gives CASSQEPQVEDYGYTF.

This clonotype was seen a few times. The genes are TRBV7-9 and TRBJ2-1, with 10 bases matching TRBD2. The length of the CDR3 is 16 residues. The ends lost 3 bases at V and 4 bases at J; junction bases unmatched: 6. The germline V gene encodes CDR1 SEHNR and CDR2 FQNEAQ (reference sequence). CDR3 DNA sequence: TGTGCCAGCAGCTTTGCACTAGCGGGGATTTACAATGAGCAGTTCTTC. Translation gives CASSFALAGIYNEQFF.

The table lists this clonotype with a count of one. The V call is TRBV14, the J call TRBJ1-4; D not certain. The V gene lost 4 bases and the J gene lost 8 bases, with 14 bases spanning the gap. Germline V gene data show CDR1 as SGHDN and CDR2 as FVKESK. The CDR3 contains 14 residues. The CDR3 loop reads CASSPRESNEKLFF. The CDR3 bases are TGTGCCAGCAGCCCGCGGGAATCGAACGAAAAACTGTTTTTT.

This clonotype was observed at least ten times. The CDR3 region is CAISESQVAGGYTF. The DNA for the CDR3 is TGTGCCATCAGTGAGTCGCAAGTAGCGGGAGGCTACACCTTC. V and J are TRBV10-3 and TRBJ1-2; D is uncertain. The CDR3 extends over 14 amino acids. Trimming took off 0 bases at V and 8 bases at J, with 13 bases between the two ends. Looked up from germline, CDR1 is ENHRY and CDR2 is SYGVKD.

This chain uses TRBV4-1 with TRBJ1-5, with TRBD1 identical over 7 bases. Trimming cost V 5 bases and J 6 bases; bases outside gene matches: 10. Per germline, CDR1 MGHRA and CDR2 YSYEKL. The CDR3 spans 15 residues. CDR3 nucleotides: TGCGCCAGCAGCTCGCCGGGACAGCCGTTTCAGCCCCAGCATTTT. It is translated as CASSSPGQPFQPQHF.

The sample holds a few counts of this clonotype. This chain connects TRBV7-9 to TRBJ2-1; TRBD2 agrees at 8 bases. The tail of the sequence fits TRBJ2-7 better, so the J call may be wrong. The CDR3 is 15 residues long. The germline CDR1 and CDR2 sequences are SEHNR and FQNEAQ (reference sequence). CDR3 DNA: TGTGCCAGCAGGGCTTTGCGGGGGGCTCACAATGAGCAGTACTTC. This codes for CASRALRGAHNEQYF.

In this sample, this clonotype turned up a few times. This sequence joins TRBV10-3 and TRBJ2-3, with TRBD1 matching 10 bases. The CDR3 totals 16 residues. The germline V gene encodes CDR1 ENHRY and CDR2 SYGVKD. The trim removed 3 bases at V and 3 bases at J, leaving 6 bases unmatched. DNA of the CDR3: TGTGCCATCAGTGATGCTCCGGGACAGGGGACAGATACGCAGTATTTT. Its protein product is CAISDAPGQGTDTQYF.

The rearrangement joins TRBV23-1 to TRBJ2-1; tentatively, D is TRBD1 (5 bases). TRBV23-1 is annotated as an ORF whose role is uncertain. The V and J ends lost 1 base and 0 bases respectively, with 10 bases between them. The CDR3 sequence is 16 residues long. For the CDR3, the DNA is TGCGCCAGCAGTCAATTCCCAAGGGGCTCCTACAATGAGCAGTTCTTC. Translated, it gives CASSQFPRGSYNEQFF.

The rearrangement joins TRBV28 to TRBJ2-2; D is tentatively TRBD1 or TRBD2 (5 bases each). This CDR3 comprises 13 residues. In germline, CDR1 is MDHEN, CDR2 SYDVKM. V was shortened by 4 bases and J by 3 bases, with 6 bases between the two germline ends. CDR3: CASSWGYTGELFF. CDR3 DNA sequence: TGTGCCAGCAGTTGGGGGTACACCGGGGAGCTGTTTTTT.

This clonotype was counted between two and nine times. The V gene is TRBV7-2, the J gene TRBJ1-5; D gene ambiguous. Trimming took 6 bases from V and 6 from J, leaving 15 bases between them. Germline CDR1 is SGHTA and CDR2 is FQGNSA. This CDR3 comprises 14 residues. CDR3 loop: CASRWTEDGQPQHF. In DNA form, the CDR3 reads TGTGCCAGCAGATGGACTGAGGATGGTCAGCCCCAGCATTTT.

This clonotype was observed a few times. This chain links TRBV5-1 with TRBJ2-5; possible D gene TRBD2, 5 bases. This CDR3 is 16 amino acids long. V was pared by 2 bases and J by 3 bases, with 17 bases between. CDR1 is SGHRS and CDR2 is YFSETQ in the germline V gene. CDR3 in amino acids: CASSLTGRGSEETQYF. The CDR3 DNA reads TGCGCCAGCAGCTTAACTGGACGGGGATCAGAAGAGACCCAGTACTTC.

This sequence joins TRBV19 and TRBJ1-2; 10 nucleotides line up with TRBD1. Germline loops: CDR1 LNHDA, CDR2 SQIVND (reference sequence). The CDR3 runs 15 residues. Trimming at V came to 4 bases and at J to 4 bases, leaving 6 bases not matched to a gene. The CDR3 sequence: CASSTQRTGGYGYTF. In nucleotides, the CDR3 is TGTGCCAGTAGTACCCAAAGGACAGGGGGCTATGGCTACACCTTC.

The chain combines TRBV3-1 with TRBJ2-4; D is perhaps TRBD1 or TRBD2 (5 bases each). The DNA end is more similar to TRBJ2-7, so the J call may be wrong. The CDR3 consists of 14 residues. Germline V gene data show CDR1 as LGHDT and CDR2 as YNNKEL (reference sequence). The CDR3 sequence: CASSLGTTEREQYF. In DNA form, the CDR3 reads TGTGCCAGCAGCCTAGGGACGACGGAACGCGAGCAGTACTTC.

The V and J genes are TRBV6-5 and TRBJ1-4, with unresolved D. CDR1 and CDR2 from the germline V gene are MNHEY and SVGAGI. The CDR3 is 14 residues long. Trimming pared 6 bases from V and 6 bases from J, leaving 14 bases between. CDR3 nucleotide sequence: TGTGCCAGCAGCCCCGCCCAGTTATATGAAAAACTGTTTTTT. This translates into CASSPAQLYEKLFF.

The genes are TRBV4-1 and TRBJ1-5; perhaps TRBD1 as D (6 bases). V shed 3 bases and J shed 5 bases, with 8 bases lying between them. Germline CDR1 is MGHRA and CDR2 is YSYEKL. The CDR3 spans 13 residues. In DNA form, the CDR3 reads TGCGCCAGCAGCCAGGCAGGGGATCAGCCCCAGCATTTT. The encoded protein is CASSQAGDQPQHF.

This clonotype was observed a handful of times. The chain carries TRBV28 and TRBJ1-1, with a tentative D call TRBD1 (5 bases). Germline assignment: CDR1 MDHEN and CDR2 SYDVKM. Trimming pared 7 bases from V and 6 bases from J, leaving 21 bases between. The CDR3 spans 15 residues. CDR3 coding DNA: TGTGCCAGCACCTTCATCACCCGCCTGGGGGCTGAAGCTTTCTTT. This codes for CASTFITRLGAEAFF. The full variable domain, rest sourced from reference TRBV28 and TRBJ1-1, is DVKVTQSSRYLVKRTGEKVFLECVQDMDHENMFWYRQDPGLGLRLIYFSYDVKMKEKGDIPEGYSVSREKKERFSLILESASTNQTSMYLCASTFITRLGAEAFFGQGTRLTVV.

Details on this clonotype: This may arise from a read error, as a much more abundant clone is one base away. This sequence joins TRBV29-1 and TRBJ2-3; TRBD2 is a possible D gene (5 bases). This CDR3 has 17 amino acids. Germline CDR1 is SQVTM and CDR2 is ANQGSEA. As DNA, the CDR3 is TGCAGCGTTGGGAGGTTAGAGTTTTCGACCCCCACAGATGCGCAGTATTTT. This sequence encodes CSVGRLEFSTPTDAQYF.

This chain uses TRBV12-3 or TRBV12-4 with TRBJ2-1, with a weak D call TRBD1 (5 bases). V lost 6 bases and J lost 7, with 16 bases in between. The CDR3 has 14 amino acids. CDR3 amino acids: CASRQPQDRNEQFF. CDR3 nucleotides: TGTGCCAGCAGACAACCCCAAGACAGAAATGAGCAGTTCTTC.

The V call is TRBV7-2, the J call TRBJ1-5; D gene ambiguous. The germline V gene encodes CDR1 SGHTA and CDR2 FQGNSA. V was shortened by 5 bases and J by 0 bases, with 17 bases between the two germline ends. The CDR3 sequence is 17 residues long. The CDR3 DNA sequence: TGTGCCAGCAGCCCCCGGACCGAGAGACATAGCAATCAGCCCCAGCATTTT. It is translated as CASSPRTERHSNQPQHF.

This clonotype showed up just a few times. The gene calls are TRBV5-1 and TRBJ1-4, with a possible D match to TRBD1 (6 bases). The CDR3 runs 17 residues. Germline values: CDR1 SGHRS, CDR2 YFSETQ. Trimming left V 1 base short and J 0 bases short, with 13 bases between. The CDR3 sequence is CASSLKGDFATNEKLFF. The DNA for the CDR3 is TGCGCCAGCAGCTTGAAGGGGGACTTCGCAACTAATGAAAAACTGTTTTTT.

Many counts were recorded for this clonotype. The chain carries TRBV4-3 and TRBJ1-1; D is ambiguous. The CDR3 contains 12 residues. The V gene lost 0 bases and the J gene lost 9 bases, with 8 bases spanning the gap. Per germline, CDR1 LGHNA and CDR2 YSLEER. The CDR3 reads CASSQEGGKAFF. CDR3 DNA: TGCGCCAGCAGCCAAGAGGGAGGGAAAGCTTTCTTT.